This T cell receptor (beta chain) originates from a study of cytomegalovirus exposure and HLA in healthy donors. Use of 60 Vbeta and 13 Jbeta primers characterized the PCR. Profiled with immunoSEQ multiplex PCR; TCRdb holds only in-frame clones, not every one. The table includes roughly 260,000 clones, 84% detected once. This CDR3 has 15 residues. V shed 0 bases and J 2 bases; nucleotides not matched to a gene: 3. Germline assignment: CDR1 SGHRS and CDR2 YFSETQ. Points on this clone: Its specificity is unknown. At the DNA level, this CDR3 is encoded by other sequences in the same sample as well.

Findings of the study overall: Across donors, sequencing depth was assumed by presence/absence analyses to be roughly uniform. Analysis was carried out at a later point, and it linked a missense DCLRE1C variant to TCR beta V- and J-gene trimming. A few chains linked to CMV were shown in vitro to be specific for CMV antigens.

The sequence was collected from a woman aged 40-49 years in good health and CMV-seropositive. The material sequenced was PBMCs. The rearrangement uses TRBV5-1 and TRBJ2-3; the match to TRBD1 covers 7 bases. CDR3 protein: CASSLEGASTDTQYF. CDR3 DNA sequence: TGCGCCAGCAGCTTGGAGGGGGCCTCCACAGATACGCAGTATTTT.